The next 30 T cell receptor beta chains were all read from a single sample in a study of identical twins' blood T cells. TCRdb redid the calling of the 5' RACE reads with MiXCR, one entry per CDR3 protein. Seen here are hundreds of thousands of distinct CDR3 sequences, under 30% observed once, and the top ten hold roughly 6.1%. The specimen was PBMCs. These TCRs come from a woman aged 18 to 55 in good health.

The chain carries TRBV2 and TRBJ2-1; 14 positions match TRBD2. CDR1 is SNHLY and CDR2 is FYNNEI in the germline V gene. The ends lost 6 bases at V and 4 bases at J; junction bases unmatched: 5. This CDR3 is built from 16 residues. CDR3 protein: CASRERTSGGYNEQFF. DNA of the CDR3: TGTGCCAGCAGGGAGAGGACTAGCGGGGGGTACAATGAGCAGTTCTTC.

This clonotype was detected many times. The DNA for the CDR3 is TGTGCCAGCAGCCCGAGACCCGAATCAGTATACGAGCAGTACTTC. Its translation: CASSPRPESVYEQYF. The chain has TRBV7-2 and TRBJ2-7; no clear D gene. This CDR3 contains 15 residues. CDR1 is SGHTA and CDR2 is FQGNSA in the germline V gene. Trimming took 5 bases from V and 4 from J, leaving 18 bases between them. Full variable domain (outside the CDR3, taken from reference TRBV7-2 and TRBJ2-7): GAGVSQSPSNKVTEKGKDVELRCDPISGHTALYWYRQSLGQGLEFLIYFQGNSAPDKSGLPSDRFSAERTGGSVSTLTIQRTQQEDSAVYLCASSPRPESVYEQYFGPGTRLTVT.

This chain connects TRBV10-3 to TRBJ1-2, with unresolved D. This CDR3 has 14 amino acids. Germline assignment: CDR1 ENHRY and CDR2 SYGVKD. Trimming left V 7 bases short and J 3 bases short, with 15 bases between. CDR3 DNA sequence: TGTGCCATCACGGTTGAGGGCGGTTACTATGGCTACACCTTC. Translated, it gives CAITVEGGYYGYTF.

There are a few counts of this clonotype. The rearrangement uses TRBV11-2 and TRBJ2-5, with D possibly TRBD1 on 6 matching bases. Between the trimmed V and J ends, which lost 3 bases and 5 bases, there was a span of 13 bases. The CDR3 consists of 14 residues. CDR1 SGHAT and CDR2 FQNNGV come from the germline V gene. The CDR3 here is CASSFNTGQETQYF. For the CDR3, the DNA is TGTGCCAGCAGCTTTAATACAGGGCAGGAGACCCAGTACTTC.

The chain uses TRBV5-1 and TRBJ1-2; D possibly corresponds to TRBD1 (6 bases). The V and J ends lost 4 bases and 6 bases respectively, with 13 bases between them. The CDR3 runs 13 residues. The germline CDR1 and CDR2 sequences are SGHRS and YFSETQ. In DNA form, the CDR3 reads TGCGCCAGCAGCCTGGGGACACCGGATGGCTACACCTTC. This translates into CASSLGTPDGYTF.

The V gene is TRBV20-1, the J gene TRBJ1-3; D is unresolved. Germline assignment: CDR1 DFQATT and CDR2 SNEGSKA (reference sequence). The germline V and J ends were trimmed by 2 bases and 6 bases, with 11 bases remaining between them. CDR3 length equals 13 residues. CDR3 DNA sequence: TGCAGTGCTAGATGGTTGCGGGCAAACACCATATATTTT. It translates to CSARWLRANTIYF.

CDR3 protein: CASSPGDSKGTEAFF. Here the CDR3 DNA reads TGTGCCAGCAGTCCGGGGGATTCTAAAGGGACTGAAGCTTTCTTT. V gene TRBV6-2 or TRBV6-3 combines with J gene TRBJ1-1; D might be TRBD1 (5 bases). The CDR3 is 15 residues long. Per the germline V gene, CDR1 is MNHEY and CDR2 is SVGEGT. V was cut by 5 bases and J by 5 bases, with 18 bases left in between.

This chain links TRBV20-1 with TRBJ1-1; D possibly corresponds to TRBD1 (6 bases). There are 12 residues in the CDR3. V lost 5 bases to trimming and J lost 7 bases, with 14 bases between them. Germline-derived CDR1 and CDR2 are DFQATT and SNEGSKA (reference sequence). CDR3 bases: TGCAGTGCTGCTCTGGGACACCTTGAAGCTTTCTTT. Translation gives CSAALGHLEAFF.

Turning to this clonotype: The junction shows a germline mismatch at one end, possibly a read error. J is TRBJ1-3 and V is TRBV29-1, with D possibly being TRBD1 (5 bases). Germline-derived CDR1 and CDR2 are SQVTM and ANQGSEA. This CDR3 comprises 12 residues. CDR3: CSAWDSGNTMYF. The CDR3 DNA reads TGCAGCGCGTGGGACTCTGGAAACACCATGTATTTT.

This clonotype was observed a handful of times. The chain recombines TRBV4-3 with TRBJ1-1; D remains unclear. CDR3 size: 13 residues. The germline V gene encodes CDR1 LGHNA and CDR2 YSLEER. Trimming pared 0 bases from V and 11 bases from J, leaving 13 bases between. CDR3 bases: TGCGCCAGCAGCCAAGAAAAGGCGCTACGGGCTTTCTTT. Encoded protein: CASSQEKALRAFF.

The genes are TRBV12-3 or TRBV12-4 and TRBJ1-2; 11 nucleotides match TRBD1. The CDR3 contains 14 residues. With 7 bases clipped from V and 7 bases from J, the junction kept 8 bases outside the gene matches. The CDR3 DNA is TGTGCCAGCACCCTTAGGACAGGGGGCGTTGGCTACACCTTC. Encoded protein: CASTLRTGGVGYTF.

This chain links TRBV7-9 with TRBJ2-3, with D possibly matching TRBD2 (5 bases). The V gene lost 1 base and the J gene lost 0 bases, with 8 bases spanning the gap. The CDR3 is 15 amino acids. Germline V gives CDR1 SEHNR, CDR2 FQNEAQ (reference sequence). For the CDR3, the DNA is TGTGCCAGCAGCTTAGGTAGGACTAGCACAGATACGCAGTATTTT. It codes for CASSLGRTSTDTQYF.

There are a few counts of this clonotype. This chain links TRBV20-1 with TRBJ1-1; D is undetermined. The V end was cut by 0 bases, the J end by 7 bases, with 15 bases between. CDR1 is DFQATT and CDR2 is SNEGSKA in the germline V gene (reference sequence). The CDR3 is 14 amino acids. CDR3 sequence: CSARDQKAAFEAFF. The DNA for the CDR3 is TGCAGTGCTAGAGATCAGAAAGCCGCCTTTGAAGCTTTCTTT.

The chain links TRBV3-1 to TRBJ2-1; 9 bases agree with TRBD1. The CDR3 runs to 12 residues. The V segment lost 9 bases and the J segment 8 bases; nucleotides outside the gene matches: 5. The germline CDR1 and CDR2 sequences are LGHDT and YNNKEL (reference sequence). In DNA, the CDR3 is TGTGCCAGAGGACAGGGGACGGATGAGCAGTTCTTC. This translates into CARGQGTDEQFF.

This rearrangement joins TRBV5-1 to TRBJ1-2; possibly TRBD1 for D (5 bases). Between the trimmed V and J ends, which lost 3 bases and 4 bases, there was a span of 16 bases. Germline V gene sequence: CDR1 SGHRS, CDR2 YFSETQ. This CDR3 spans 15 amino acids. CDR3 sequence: CASSSTTQGRYGYTF. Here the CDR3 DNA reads TGCGCCAGCAGCTCCACTACGCAGGGTCGCTATGGCTACACCTTC.

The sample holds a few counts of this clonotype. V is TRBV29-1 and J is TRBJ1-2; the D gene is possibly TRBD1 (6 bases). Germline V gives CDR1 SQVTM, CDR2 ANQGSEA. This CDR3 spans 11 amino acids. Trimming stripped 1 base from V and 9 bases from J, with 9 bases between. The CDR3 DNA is TGCAGCGTTGAAGGACAGGAACGCTACACCTTC. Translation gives CSVEGQERYTF.

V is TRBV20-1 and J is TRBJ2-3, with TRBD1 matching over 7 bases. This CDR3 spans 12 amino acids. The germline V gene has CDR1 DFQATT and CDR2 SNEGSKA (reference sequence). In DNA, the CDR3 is TGCAGCACAGGGGTCAGCACAGATACGCAGTATTTT. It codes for CSTGVSTDTQYF.

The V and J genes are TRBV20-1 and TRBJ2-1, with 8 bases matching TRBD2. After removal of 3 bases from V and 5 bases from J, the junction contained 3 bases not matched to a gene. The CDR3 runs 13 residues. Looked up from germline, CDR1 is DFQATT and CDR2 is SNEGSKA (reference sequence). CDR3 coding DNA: TGCAGTGCTAGCACTAGCGGCGACAATGAGCAGTTCTTC. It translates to CSASTSGDNEQFF.

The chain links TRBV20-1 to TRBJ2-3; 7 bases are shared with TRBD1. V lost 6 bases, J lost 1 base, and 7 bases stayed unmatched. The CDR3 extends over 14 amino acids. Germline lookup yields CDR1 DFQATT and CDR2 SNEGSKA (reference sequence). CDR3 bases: TGCAGTGCCGAGCCAGGGGGACGCACAGATACGCAGTATTTT. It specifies CSAEPGGRTDTQYF.

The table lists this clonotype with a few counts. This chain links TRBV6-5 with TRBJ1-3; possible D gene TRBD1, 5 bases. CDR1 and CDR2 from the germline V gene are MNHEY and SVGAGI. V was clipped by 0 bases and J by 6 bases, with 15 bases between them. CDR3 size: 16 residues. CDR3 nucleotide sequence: TGTGCCAGCAGTTACTCGATAAGGGGCAGGACAAACACCATATATTTT. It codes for CASSYSIRGRTNTIYF.

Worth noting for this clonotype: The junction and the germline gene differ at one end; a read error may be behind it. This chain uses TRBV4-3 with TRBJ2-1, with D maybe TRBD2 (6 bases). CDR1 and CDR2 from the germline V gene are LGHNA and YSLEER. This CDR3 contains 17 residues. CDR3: CASSQEVSSTEGNEQSF. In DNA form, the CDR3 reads TGCGCCAGCAGCCAAGAAGTGAGTAGCACGGAGGGCAATGAGCAGTCCTTC.

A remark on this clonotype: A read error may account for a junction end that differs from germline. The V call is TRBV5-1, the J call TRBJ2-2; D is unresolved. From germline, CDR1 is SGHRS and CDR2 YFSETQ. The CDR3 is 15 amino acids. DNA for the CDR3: TGCGCCAGAAGCTCCTGGACGGTTAACACCGGGGAGCTGTTTTTT. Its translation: CARSSWTVNTGELFF.

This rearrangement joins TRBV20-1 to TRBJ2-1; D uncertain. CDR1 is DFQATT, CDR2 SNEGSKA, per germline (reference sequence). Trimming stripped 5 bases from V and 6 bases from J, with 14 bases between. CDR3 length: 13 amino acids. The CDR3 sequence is CSAGIGSPNEQFF. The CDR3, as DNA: TGCAGTGCTGGCATCGGATCCCCCAATGAGCAGTTCTTC.

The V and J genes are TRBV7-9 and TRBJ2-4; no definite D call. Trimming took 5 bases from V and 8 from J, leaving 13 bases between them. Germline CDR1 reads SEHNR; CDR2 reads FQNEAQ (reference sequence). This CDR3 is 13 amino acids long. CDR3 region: CASSPLFLDIQYF. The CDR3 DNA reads TGTGCCAGCAGCCCCTTATTCCTGGACATTCAGTACTTC.

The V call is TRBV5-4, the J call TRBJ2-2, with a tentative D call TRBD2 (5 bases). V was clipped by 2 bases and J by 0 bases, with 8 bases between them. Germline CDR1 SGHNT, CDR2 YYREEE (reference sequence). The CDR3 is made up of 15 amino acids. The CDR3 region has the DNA TGTGCCAGCAGCTTTGGTAGCGCGAACACCGGGGAGCTGTTTTTT. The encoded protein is CASSFGSANTGELFF. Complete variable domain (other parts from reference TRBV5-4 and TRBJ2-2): ETGVTQSPTHLIKTRGQQVTLRCSSQSGHNTVSWYQQALGQGPQFIFQYYREEENGRGNFPPRFSGLQFPNYSSELNVNALELDDSALYLCASSFGSANTGELFFGEGSRLTVL.

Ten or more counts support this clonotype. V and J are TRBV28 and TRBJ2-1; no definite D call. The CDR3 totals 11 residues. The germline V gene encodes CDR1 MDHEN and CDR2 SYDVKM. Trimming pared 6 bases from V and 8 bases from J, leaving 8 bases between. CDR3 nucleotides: TGTGCCAGCAGCCCGCGCGATGAGCAGTTCTTC. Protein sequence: CASSPRDEQFF.

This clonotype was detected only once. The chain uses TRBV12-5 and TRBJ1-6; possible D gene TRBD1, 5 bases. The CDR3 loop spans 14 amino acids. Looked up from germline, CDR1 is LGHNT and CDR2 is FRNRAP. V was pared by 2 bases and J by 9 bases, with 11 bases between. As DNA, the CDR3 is TGTGCTAGTGGTTTGTACGGTCAGGGTTCACCCCTCCACTTT. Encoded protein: CASGLYGQGSPLHF.

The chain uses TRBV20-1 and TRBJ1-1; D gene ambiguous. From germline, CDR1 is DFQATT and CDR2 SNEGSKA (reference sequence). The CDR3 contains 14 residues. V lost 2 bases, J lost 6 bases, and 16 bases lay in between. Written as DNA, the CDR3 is TGCAGTGCTAGACAACCTCGCCTCGGGGCTGAAGCTTTCTTT. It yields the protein CSARQPRLGAEAFF.

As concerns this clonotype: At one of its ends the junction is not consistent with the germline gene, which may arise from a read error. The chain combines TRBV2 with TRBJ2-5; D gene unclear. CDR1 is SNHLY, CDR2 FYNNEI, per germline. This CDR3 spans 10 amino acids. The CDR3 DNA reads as TGTGCCAGCAGTTCAGAGGCCCAGTACTTC. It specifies CASSSEAQYF.

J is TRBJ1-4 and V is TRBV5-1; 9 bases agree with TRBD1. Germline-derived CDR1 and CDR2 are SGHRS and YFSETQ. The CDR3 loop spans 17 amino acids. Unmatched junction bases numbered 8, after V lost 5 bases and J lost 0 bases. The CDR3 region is CASRKRGQGSTNEKLFF. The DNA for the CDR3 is TGCGCCAGCAGGAAGAGGGGACAGGGATCAACTAATGAAAAACTGTTTTTT.